This TCR beta chain came from a study of T cells after yellow fever vaccination. The CDR3 sequence is 15 residues long. Per the germline V gene, CDR1 is SGHTS and CDR2 is YDEGEE. Template switching by 5'RACE produced TCR cDNA, adding a universal primer site and UMIs. MiXCR was run by TCRdb on the 5' RACE reads, yielding one entry per CDR3 protein. Altogether approximately 250,000 distinct CDR3 sequences are present, 3.6% being singletons, with the ten largest covering around 19%. This clonotype was found a few times. The antigen remains undetermined. Whole-study findings and limits: Reappearing after the booster were most of the clones from primary vaccination (about 96% CD4, approximately 89% CD8).

Sequencing was performed on PBMCs, taken 15 days after the yellow fever booster vaccination. The chain combines TRBV5-8 with TRBJ1-5; 8 bases align to TRBD1. The J call is in doubt because the DNA end fits TRBJ2-3 better. The clonotype originates from a man between 18 and 29 years old who received the YFV17D yellow fever vaccine. CDR3 protein: CASSLSGGIGQPQYF. The CDR3, as DNA: TGTGCCAGCAGCTTGTCAGGGGGCATAGGTCAGCCCCAGTATTTT.